This T cell receptor beta chain was found in a study of control samples from healthy donors and cancer patients. Remarks on this clone: The same CDR3 arises from other DNA sequences in this sample as well.

The CDR3 length is 13 residues. Per germline, CDR1 MDHEN and CDR2 SYDVKM. The V and J ends lost 2 bases and 1 base respectively, with 5 bases between them. The assay was immunoSEQ multiplex PCR, and TCRdb's table has in-frame clones only and misses some. The sample has 70,000 to 85,000 clones; roughly 84% are singletons. Material for sequencing was PBMCs. This receptor was identified in a man aged 55 to 70 with head and neck cancer. This chain connects TRBV28 to TRBJ1-1, with D unclear. The CDR3 protein is CASSLRANTEAFF. The CDR3 nucleotides are TGTGCCAGCAGTTTAAGGGCGAACACTGAAGCTTTCTTT.